One and the same sample provided the 16 T cell receptor beta chains below, sequenced in a study of cytomegalovirus exposure and HLA in healthy donors. This PCR relied on a set of 60 Vbeta primers and 13 Jbeta primers. TCRdb keeps only in-frame clones here, not all; method: immunoSEQ multiplex PCR. The table has some 180,000 clones, approximately 80% seen once; the top ten hold about 3.5%. The sequenced sample consisted of PBMCs. All receptors derive from a man aged 35-49 years in good health and CMV-seropositive.

The CDR3 DNA is TGTGCCAGCAGCCCGGGACAGGGCAACTACGAGCAGTACTTC. Protein: CASSPGQGNYEQYF. The rearrangement links TRBV9 to TRBJ2-7, with TRBD1 matching 9 bases. After removal of 4 bases from V and 3 bases from J, the junction contained 5 bases not matched to a gene. The CDR3 runs to 14 residues. CDR1 SGDLS and CDR2 YYNGEE come from the germline V gene. The full variable domain, completed using reference TRBV9 and TRBJ2-7, is DSGVTQTPKHLITATGQRVTLRCSPRSGDLSVYWYQQSLDQGLQFLIQYYNGEERAKGNILERFSAQQFPDLHSELNLSSLELGDSALYFCASSPGQGNYEQYFGPGTRLTVT.

This clone was counted once. The chain employs TRBV6-1 and TRBJ2-2; 11 bases align to TRBD1. This CDR3 has 15 residues. The V and J ends lost 7 bases and 0 bases, in that order; junction bases with no gene match: 1. CDR1 and CDR2 from the germline V gene are MNHNS and SASEGT. This chain's CDR3 is CASKGQGANTGELFF. In DNA form, the CDR3 reads TGTGCCAGCAAGGGACAGGGGGCGAACACCGGGGAGCTGTTTTTT.

Regarding this clone: Other DNA sequences of this sample code for an identical CDR3. This chain uses TRBV7-9 with TRBJ2-1; 12 bases map to TRBD2. The germline V gene encodes CDR1 SEHNR and CDR2 FQNEAQ (reference sequence). Trimming removed 5 bases from V and 6 bases from J; junction bases left unmatched: 5. The CDR3 contains 15 residues. The CDR3 sequence is CASSPGTSGSNEQFF. The CDR3 DNA is TGTGCCAGCAGCCCTGGGACTAGCGGGTCCAATGAGCAGTTCTTC.

This chain uses TRBV5-1 with TRBJ1-1; 10 bases are shared with TRBD1. With 2 bases clipped from V and 0 bases from J, the junction kept 4 bases outside the gene matches. This CDR3 region has 16 residues. The germline V gene encodes CDR1 SGHRS and CDR2 YFSETQ. The CDR3 loop reads CASSFGDRGLNTEAFF. DNA for the CDR3: TGCGCCAGCAGCTTCGGGGACAGGGGTTTGAACACTGAAGCTTTCTTT.

This clone was picked up a small number of times. The J gene is TRBJ2-5, the V gene TRBV27; 7 bases map to TRBD1. The end of the DNA is better explained by TRBJ2-7, so the J call may be wrong. CDR1 is MNHEY, CDR2 SMNVEV, per germline (reference sequence). The CDR3 length is 15 residues. The CDR3 region is CASSPSRTGTYEQYF. DNA of the CDR3: TGTGCCAGCAGTCCCTCCCGGACAGGTACCTACGAGCAGTACTTC.

J is TRBJ2-1 and V is TRBV5-1, with 12 bases aligning to TRBD2. CDR1 SGHRS and CDR2 YFSETQ come from the germline V gene. V gave up 0 bases and J gave up 5 bases; unmatched junction bases: 9. The CDR3 extends over 18 amino acids. CDR3 region: CASSLGLGLAGSDNEQFF. DNA of the CDR3: TGCGCCAGCAGCTTGGGTCTTGGACTAGCGGGATCAGACAATGAGCAGTTCTTC.

This clone occurred once. The V gene is TRBV11-2, the J gene TRBJ2-7, with 9 bases aligning to TRBD1. The CDR3 runs to 15 residues. Looked up from germline, CDR1 is SGHAT and CDR2 is FQNNGV. V shed 1 base and J 7 bases; nucleotides not matched to a gene: 8. CDR3 loop: CASSLAGTGLGEQYF. CDR3 in DNA: TGTGCCAGCAGCTTAGCAGGGACAGGGTTAGGGGAGCAGTACTTC.

The chain is built from TRBV5-1 and TRBJ2-5; the match to TRBD2 covers 7 bases. The DNA end is a closer match to TRBJ2-7, so the J assignment may be wrong. The CDR3 extends over 13 amino acids. Germline V gives CDR1 SGHRS, CDR2 YFSETQ. In DNA form, the CDR3 reads TGCGCCAGCAGCTTGTCACTAGCGAACGAGCAGTACTTC. This translates into CASSLSLANEQYF.

This chain uses TRBV28 with TRBJ2-7, with TRBD1 as a possible D gene (6 bases). This CDR3 spans 14 amino acids. The ends were cut back, 4 bases at V and 2 bases at J, with 12 bases in the middle. From germline, CDR1 is MDHEN and CDR2 SYDVKM. Written as DNA, the CDR3 is TGTGCCAGCAGTTCAACAGGGCGGACCTACGAGCAGTACTTC. Translating it yields CASSSTGRTYEQYF.

The CDR3 protein is CASGQNQPQHF. Written as DNA, the CDR3 is TGTGCCAGCGGGCAGAATCAGCCCCAGCATTTT. This sequence joins TRBV6-5 and TRBJ1-5; D remains ambiguous. Germline V gene lookup returns CDR1 MNHEY and CDR2 SVGAGI. Trimming cost V 8 bases and J 4 bases, with 6 bases left between them. This CDR3 has 11 residues.

The chain links TRBV5-1 to TRBJ2-7; 8 bases match TRBD1. CDR3 length: 14 residues. Trimming at V came to 4 bases and at J to 5 bases, leaving 8 bases not matched to a gene. From germline, CDR1 is SGHRS and CDR2 YFSETQ. CDR3 coding DNA: TGCGCCAGCAGCCCGAGGACAGGGATCGACGAGCAGTACTTC. Residues: CASSPRTGIDEQYF.

This clone occurred once. V usage is TRBV5-4 and J usage is TRBJ1-1; D is unclear. This CDR3 is 12 amino acids long. Looked up from germline, CDR1 is SGHNT and CDR2 is YYREEE (reference sequence). V lost 1 base and J lost 3, with 4 bases in between. This chain's CDR3 is CASSLRDTEAFF. For the CDR3, the DNA is TGTGCCAGCAGCTTGCGGGACACTGAAGCTTTCTTT.

This clone was seen a handful of times. The rearrangement links TRBV25-1 to TRBJ1-1; D unclear. Trimming shortened V by 6 bases and J by 0 bases, and 8 bases separated the two germline ends. The CDR3 has 13 amino acids. Germline V gives CDR1 MGHDK, CDR2 SYGVNS. The CDR3 loop is CASRGDMNTEAFF. In DNA, the CDR3 is TGTGCCAGCAGGGGAGACATGAACACTGAAGCTTTCTTT.

V gene TRBV5-6 combines with J gene TRBJ1-2, with D tentatively TRBD1 (5 bases). This CDR3 comprises 16 residues. The germline V gene has CDR1 SGHDT and CDR2 YYEEEE. V lost 2 bases and J 2 bases, leaving 16 bases between the germline ends. This CDR3 is CASSFGAGRENYGYTF. CDR3 DNA sequence: TGTGCCAGCAGCTTTGGGGCAGGGCGGGAGAACTATGGCTACACCTTC.

V is TRBV10-3 and J is TRBJ1-2; 7 positions agree with TRBD1. Trimming at V came to 2 bases and at J to 4 bases, leaving 7 bases not matched to a gene. The CDR3 has 15 amino acids. The V gene's germline CDR1 is ENHRY and CDR2 SYGVKD. The CDR3 region is CAISEETGETYGYTF. In DNA form, the CDR3 reads TGTGCCATCAGTGAGGAAACAGGGGAGACCTATGGCTACACCTTC.

The sample holds one count of this clone. This chain links TRBV28 with TRBJ2-7; D is unclear. The CDR3 runs 14 residues. The ends were cut back, 7 bases at V and 3 bases at J, with 16 bases in the middle. Per germline, CDR1 MDHEN and CDR2 SYDVKM. The CDR3 DNA sequence: TGTGCCAGCACCCAAGTCAATAGTTTCTACGAGCAGTACTTC. It is translated as CASTQVNSFYEQYF.